Each of the 30 T cell receptor beta chains below was sequenced from the same sample in a study of blood T cells in healthy people across ages. A second PCR, run for about 7 to 11 cycles, used a sample-barcoded 5' primer plus a J-beta primer mix. TCRdb used MiXCR to reprocess the 5' RACE reads, holding one entry per CDR3 protein. The sample comprises over 1.5 million distinct CDR3 sequences, less than 50% of which are singletons, and around 2.1% rests with the top ten. The material sequenced was blood. The source of these receptors is a woman aged 40-49 years in good health.

V gene TRBV6-5 combines with J gene TRBJ2-7; D unresolved. Germline loops: CDR1 MNHEY, CDR2 SVGAGI. V was cut by 5 bases and J by 3 bases, with 14 bases left in between. This CDR3 has 14 amino acids. The CDR3 sequence is CASSPQTVGYEQYF. The CDR3 nucleotides are TGTGCCAGCAGTCCCCAGACTGTGGGCTACGAGCAGTACTTC.

The gene calls are TRBV29-1 and TRBJ2-7, with TRBD1 as a possible D gene (5 bases). In germline, CDR1 is SQVTM, CDR2 ANQGSEA. The CDR3 loop spans 11 amino acids. The V end was cut by 6 bases, the J end by 4 bases, with 10 bases between. CDR3 protein: CSVRERYEQYF. CDR3 in DNA: TGCAGCGTCAGGGAAAGGTACGAGCAGTACTTC.

This clonotype was counted a few times. The CDR3: CASSSGGSTKAWDNQPQHF. The CDR3 coding sequence is TGTGCCAGCAGTTCTGGAGGGTCGACAAAGGCCTGGGACAATCAGCCCCAGCATTTT. J is TRBJ1-5 and V is TRBV27; D remains ambiguous. Germline assignment: CDR1 MNHEY and CDR2 SMNVEV (reference sequence). CDR3 length: 19 residues. Trimming left V 4 bases short and J 3 bases short, with 25 bases between.

This chain connects TRBV6-1 to TRBJ2-1; 7 bases are shared with TRBD1. Germline CDR1 MNHNS, CDR2 SASEGT. CDR3 size: 16 residues. V trimming: 10 bases; J trimming: 4 bases; junction bases outside the gene matches: 16. DNA of the CDR3: TGTGCCACCTATCAACCGGGACAGTCCACGTACAATGAGCAGTTCTTC. It translates to CATYQPGQSTYNEQFF.

This clonotype was recorded a few times. The chain recombines TRBV7-2 with TRBJ2-3; no clear D gene. CDR3 size: 16 residues. Trimming removed 1 base at V and 0 bases at J, with 11 bases between. CDR1 SGHTA and CDR2 FQGNSA come from the germline V gene. The CDR3 DNA is TGTGCCAGCAGCTTAGGGCACCCACCTAGCACAGATACGCAGTATTTT. Translating gives CASSLGHPPSTDTQYF.

V gene TRBV5-1 combines with J gene TRBJ2-1; 9 positions match TRBD2. CDR3 length equals 15 residues. Germline CDR1 is SGHRS and CDR2 is YFSETQ. With 0 bases clipped from V and 6 bases from J, the junction kept 4 bases outside the gene matches. CDR3 DNA sequence: TGCGCCAGCAGCTTGGCTCTAGCGGGGTTCAATGAGCAGTTCTTC. It encodes CASSLALAGFNEQFF.

There are a few counts of this clonotype. The chain has TRBV7-2 and TRBJ1-6; D perhaps matches TRBD1 (6 bases). Germline CDR1 reads SGHTA; CDR2 reads FQGNSA. V was trimmed by 1 base and J by 14 bases, leaving 12 bases between them. This CDR3 has 13 residues. The CDR3 spells CASSLDQGQALHF. CDR3 nucleotides: TGTGCCAGCAGCTTAGATCAGGGGCAGGCCCTCCACTTT.

For the CDR3, the DNA is TGTGCCAGCAGCGTGACCCCGGGCAATGAGCAGTTCTTC. It translates to CASSVTPGNEQFF. The chain recombines TRBV9 with TRBJ2-1, with D unresolved. V lost 2 bases, J lost 6 bases, and 9 bases lay in between. Germline CDR1 and CDR2: SGDLS and YYNGEE. This CDR3 contains 13 residues. Full variable domain (missing parts from reference TRBV9 and TRBJ2-1): DSGVTQTPKHLITATGQRVTLRCSPRSGDLSVYWYQQSLDQGLQFLIQYYNGEERAKGNILERFSAQQFPDLHSELNLSSLELGDSALYFCASSVTPGNEQFFGPGTRLTVL.

The chain couples TRBV27 to TRBJ1-6, with D maybe TRBD1 (6 bases). The CDR3 spans 17 residues. Trimming removed 6 bases from V and 8 bases from J, with 23 bases in between. The germline CDR1 and CDR2 sequences are MNHEY and SMNVEV (reference sequence). CDR3 DNA sequence: TGTGCCAGCAGCAACTACGCTTACAGGGACCGGGATTCACCCCTCCACTTT. It encodes CASSNYAYRDRDSPLHF.

The V call is TRBV12-3 or TRBV12-4, the J call TRBJ2-3, with a tentative D call TRBD2 (6 bases). Trimming removed 8 bases at V and 1 base at J, with 10 bases between. This CDR3 is 13 amino acids long. Here the CDR3 DNA reads TGTGCCAGCGGCGGGGACGGCACAGATACGCAGTATTTT. Translating it yields CASGGDGTDTQYF.

The rearrangement links TRBV27 to TRBJ2-3; 13 bases map to TRBD2. Germline CDR1 MNHEY, CDR2 SMNVEV (reference sequence). The CDR3 covers 18 residues. V lost 1 base and J lost 1; bases outside the gene matches: 5. The CDR3 loop is CASSLLLAGGWGTDTQYF. CDR3 coding DNA: TGTGCCAGCAGTTTATTACTAGCGGGGGGGTGGGGCACAGATACGCAGTATTTT.

This clonotype showed up many times. The chain carries TRBV20-1 and TRBJ2-5; 10 nucleotides agree with TRBD2. V gave up 0 bases and J gave up 5 bases; unmatched junction bases: 6. From germline, CDR1 is DFQATT and CDR2 SNEGSKA (reference sequence). The length of the CDR3 is 15 residues. CDR3 DNA sequence: TGCAGTGCTAGAGAAAGACTAGCGGGTGCGGAGACCCAGTACTTC. It encodes CSARERLAGAETQYF.

The chain links TRBV25-1 to TRBJ2-7; D remains ambiguous. The J call may be mistaken, given a closer DNA end match to TRBJ2-5. This CDR3 region has 16 residues. Germline CDR1 and CDR2: MGHDK and SYGVNS. CDR3 DNA sequence: TGTGCCAGCAGTTTTGGTGGGGATAGTCAGAAAGAGACCCAGTACTTC. Protein sequence: CASSFGGDSQKETQYF.

The genes are TRBV27 and TRBJ2-7, with 11 bases that match TRBD2. The junction had 6 bases not matched to a gene; V was cut back by 7 bases and J by 4 bases. The germline V gene encodes CDR1 MNHEY and CDR2 SMNVEV (reference sequence). The CDR3 is made up of 14 amino acids. This CDR3 reads CASTDGTSGYEQYF. CDR3 sequence (DNA): TGTGCCAGCACGGACGGGACTAGCGGTTACGAGCAGTACTTC.

This clonotype appeared many times. The chain combines TRBV7-2 with TRBJ2-5; D possibly matches TRBD1 or TRBD2 (5 bases each). This CDR3 spans 13 amino acids. The V gene lost 5 bases and the J gene lost 5 bases, with 12 bases spanning the gap. Germline CDR1 SGHTA, CDR2 FQGNSA. CDR3 residues: CASSRDLGETQYF. CDR3 nucleotide sequence: TGTGCCAGCAGCCGGGACCTAGGGGAGACCCAGTACTTC.

This chain joins TRBV7-3 and TRBJ2-3; 10 bases are a match to TRBD2. The CDR3 totals 15 residues. Trimming cost V 5 bases and J 2 bases; bases outside gene matches: 4. Germline values: CDR1 SGHTA, CDR2 FQGTGA. The CDR3: CASSASGGVTDTQYF. CDR3 DNA: TGTGCCAGCAGCGCTAGCGGGGGCGTCACAGATACGCAGTATTTT.

The chain employs TRBV9 and TRBJ2-3; 13 nucleotides align to TRBD2. This CDR3 is built from 19 residues. Germline values: CDR1 SGDLS, CDR2 YYNGEE. J gave up 2 bases and V 2 bases, and 11 bases lay outside the gene matches. The CDR3 spells CASSVAGTSGEVVTDTQYF. The CDR3 DNA reads as TGTGCCAGCAGCGTCGCCGGGACTAGCGGGGAAGTTGTCACAGATACGCAGTATTTT.

This chain uses TRBV5-6 with TRBJ1-6; 8 bases are shared with TRBD1. Trimming at V came to 2 bases and at J to 7 bases, leaving 5 bases not matched to a gene. Germline V gene sequence: CDR1 SGHDT, CDR2 YYEEEE. The CDR3 runs to 15 residues. Written as DNA, the CDR3 is TGTGCCAGCAGCTTTTGGGACAGGATAAATTCACCCCTCCACTTT. Translated: CASSFWDRINSPLHF.

The chain carries TRBV9 and TRBJ2-3; TRBD2 matches 8 bases. V dropped 3 bases and J dropped 0; count of bases not matched to a gene: 9. The germline gives CDR1 SGDLS, CDR2 YYNGEE. The CDR3 is made up of 17 amino acids. CDR3 amino acids: CASSASKRGSSTDTQYF. In DNA, the CDR3 is TGTGCCAGCAGCGCGAGCAAGCGGGGGTCTAGCACAGATACGCAGTATTTT.

V gene TRBV7-2 combines with J gene TRBJ2-5, with 10 bases fitting TRBD2. This CDR3 spans 16 amino acids. Germline lookup yields CDR1 SGHTA and CDR2 FQGNSA. The trim removed 4 bases at V and 1 base at J, leaving 6 bases unmatched. The CDR3 reads CASSSLSGGAQETQYF. CDR3 bases: TGTGCCAGCAGCTCCCTAAGCGGGGGGGCCCAAGAGACCCAGTACTTC.

The sample holds many counts of this clonotype. The chain joins TRBV27 to TRBJ2-3, with no clear D. This CDR3 spans 12 amino acids. The germline V and J ends were trimmed by 8 bases and 5 bases, with 11 bases remaining between them. Germline CDR1 MNHEY, CDR2 SMNVEV (reference sequence). The CDR3 region is CASHTLGDTQYF. CDR3 in DNA: TGTGCCAGCCACACGCTGGGAGATACGCAGTATTTT.

V and J are TRBV6-5 and TRBJ1-1, with TRBD1 matching over 7 bases. The CDR3 is 14 residues long. V lost 6 bases, J lost 3 bases, and 7 bases stayed unmatched. Looked up from germline, CDR1 is MNHEY and CDR2 is SVGAGI. The CDR3 DNA is TGTGCCAGCAGCCGACAGGGCCCGCACACTGAAGCTTTCTTT. It specifies CASSRQGPHTEAFF.

This clonotype was counted between two and nine times. This sequence joins TRBV6-1 and TRBJ2-3, with D unresolved. The CDR3 runs to 15 residues. Germline CDR1 and CDR2: MNHNS and SASEGT. The V and J ends lost 1 base and 5 bases respectively, with 13 bases between them. The CDR3 region has the DNA TGTGCCAGCAGTGAAGGGAAGACGCGGAGAGATACGCAGTATTTT. This gives the protein CASSEGKTRRDTQYF.

The V and J genes are TRBV12-3 or TRBV12-4 and TRBJ2-7, with TRBD2 identical over 10 bases. The CDR3 has 14 residues. The V gene end was trimmed by 5 bases and the J gene end by 7 bases; junction bases not matched to a gene: 8. The CDR3 DNA is TGTGCCAGCAGTGAGCGGGGGGGCCTTAATGAGCAGTACTTC. It yields the protein CASSERGGLNEQYF.

V gene TRBV28 combines with J gene TRBJ2-7; D is unresolved. The CDR3 spans 11 residues. Germline CDR1 MDHEN, CDR2 SYDVKM. The V end lost 5 bases, the J end lost 5 bases, and 7 bases lay between the germline ends. In nucleotides, the CDR3 is TGTGCCAGCAGTATCAAAGACGAGCAGTACTTC. Amino acids: CASSIKDEQYF.

The V call is TRBV3-1, the J call TRBJ2-6, with 12 bases aligning to TRBD1. The CDR3 is 19 residues long. With V trimmed by 5 bases and J by 4 bases, 12 bases remained unmatched. Germline CDR1 is LGHDT and CDR2 is YNNKEL (reference sequence). The CDR3 coding sequence is TGTGCCAGCAGCTCCACGATGGGACAGGGGGCGCACGGGGCCAACGTCCTGACTTTC. It translates to CASSSTMGQGAHGANVLTF.

This chain uses TRBV7-6 with TRBJ2-5; D gene uncertain. Germline V CDR1 and CDR2: SGHVS, FNYEAQ. CDR3 length: 15 residues. Trimming pared 1 base from V and 5 bases from J, leaving 14 bases between. CDR3 DNA: TGTGCCAGCAGCTTAGAGGGAATATTAGGGGAGACCCAGTACTTC. Protein sequence: CASSLEGILGETQYF.

V is TRBV29-1 and J is TRBJ2-7; a weak D match, TRBD1 (5 bases). V was clipped by 3 bases and J by 0 bases, with 9 bases between them. CDR1 and CDR2 from the germline V gene are SQVTM and ANQGSEA. CDR3 length: 13 amino acids. The chain's CDR3 is CSVDLGDSYEQYF. CDR3 bases: TGCAGCGTTGATTTAGGGGACTCCTACGAGCAGTACTTC.

The chain links TRBV20-1 to TRBJ2-1; 8 bases fit TRBD2. Germline loops: CDR1 DFQATT, CDR2 SNEGSKA (reference sequence). Germline trimming cut 2 bases from V and 9 bases from J; bases unmatched to any gene: 21. The CDR3 is made up of 18 amino acids. The DNA of the CDR3 is TGCAGTGCTAGATCCTGGGACGGGGTGGGACTAGGGGTCTCTGAGCAGTTCTTC. Protein: CSARSWDGVGLGVSEQFF.

Of note for this clonotype: The junction departs from the called germline gene at one end, perhaps through a read error. The chain employs TRBV11-2 and TRBJ2-1, with D perhaps assigned TRBD1 or TRBD2 (5 bases each). This CDR3 contains 13 residues. Germline CDR1 SGHAT, CDR2 FQNNGV. The CDR3 coding sequence is TGTGCCAGCAGCCCAGGGTCTAGCAATGAGCGGTTCTTC. It specifies CASSPGSSNERFF. Supplemented by reference TRBV11-2 and TRBJ2-1, the full variable domain reads EAGVAQSPRYKIIEKRQSVAFWCNPISGHATLYWYQQILGQGPKLLIQFQNNGVVDDSQLPKDRFSAERLKGVDSTLKIQPAKLEDSAVYLCASSPGSSNERFFGPGTRLTVL.